Each of the 25 T cell receptor beta chains below was sequenced from the same sample in a study of lymphopenia after photon versus proton radiotherapy. The protocol was immunoSEQ multiplex PCR, while the TCRdb copy is restricted to in-frame clones and leaves out a portion. The table shows around 160,000 clones, with around nine tenths occurring only once. Sequenced material: peripheral blood, taken from a patient treated with photon-based radiotherapy. Receptor source: a man aged 45-65 years with gastric cancer.

The V and J genes are TRBV4-3 and TRBJ2-5; no firm D call. Trimming left V 2 bases short and J 5 bases short, with 15 bases between. Germline V gene sequence: CDR1 LGHNA, CDR2 YSLEER. There are 15 residues in the CDR3. The CDR3 nucleotides read TGCGCCAGCAGCCAAAAGTTTGGGTTCGGGGAGACCCAGTACTTC. The encoded protein is CASSQKFGFGETQYF.

The chain is built from TRBV5-4 and TRBJ2-7, with D possibly being TRBD1 or TRBD2 (5 bases each). This CDR3 comprises 15 residues. The germline V gene has CDR1 SGHNT and CDR2 YYREEE (reference sequence). V shed 1 base and J shed 3 bases, with 14 bases lying between them. CDR3 region: CASSLSSGGVYEQYF. DNA of the CDR3: TGTGCCAGCAGCTTGTCGAGTGGGGGAGTCTACGAGCAGTACTTC.

CDR3 DNA: TGTGCTAGTGGTTTGGGAAACCTCCCGGGACTAGCGGGAGAAACGGGATACAATGAGCAGTTCTTC. Translation: CASGLGNLPGLAGETGYNEQFF. The chain carries TRBV12-5 and TRBJ2-1; 14 nucleotides align to TRBD2. Germline values: CDR1 LGHNT, CDR2 FRNRAP. CDR3 length: 22 amino acids. V was clipped by 1 base and J by 4 bases; unmatched bases: 18.

V is TRBV5-1 and J is TRBJ1-2, with 8 bases identical to TRBD1. Germline V gene lookup returns CDR1 SGHRS and CDR2 YFSETQ. The V segment lost 3 bases and the J segment 3 bases; nucleotides outside the gene matches: 4. The CDR3 length is 14 residues. The CDR3 DNA reads as TGCGCCAGCAGCTCCCTGACAGGGGACTATGGCTACACCTTC. Amino acids: CASSSLTGDYGYTF.

In its sample, this clone was seen once. This sequence joins TRBV6-5 and TRBJ1-1, with no clear D. The CDR3 contains 13 residues. Trimming cost V 6 bases and J 11 bases, with 19 bases left between them. Per germline, CDR1 MNHEY and CDR2 SVGAGI. The CDR3 DNA reads as TGTGCCAGCAGGTCCAGAATACGTGGTGTGGCTTTCTTT. It codes for CASRSRIRGVAFF.

This clone has just one count. This chain connects TRBV19 to TRBJ1-1, with 7 positions matching TRBD1. The CDR3 runs to 14 residues. V shed 10 bases, J shed 1 base, and the junction held 9 bases outside the gene matches. The germline V gene encodes CDR1 LNHDA and CDR2 SQIVND (reference sequence). Here the CDR3 reads CATSNRGRNTEAFF. CDR3 DNA: TGTGCCACCTCAAACAGGGGACGGAACACTGAAGCTTTCTTT.

V and J are TRBV2 and TRBJ2-7; 11 bases align to TRBD2. The CDR3 is 18 amino acids. The V gene end was trimmed by 5 bases and the J gene end by 0 bases; junction bases not matched to a gene: 12. CDR1 is SNHLY and CDR2 is FYNNEI in the germline V gene. CDR3 nucleotides: TGTGCCAGCAGTCCAGCCGGGGGACTAGCGGACGCCTCCTACGAGCAGTACTTC. Residues: CASSPAGGLADASYEQYF.

The count of this clone is one. The J gene is TRBJ1-5, the V gene TRBV19; no clear D gene. The CDR3 spans 19 residues. CDR1 is LNHDA, CDR2 SQIVND, per germline (reference sequence). V was trimmed by 3 bases and J by 4 bases, leaving 25 bases between them. CDR3 sequence reads: CASSIFGIGNLIGNQPQHF. DNA of the CDR3: TGTGCCAGTAGTATTTTCGGGATCGGGAATCTGATCGGTAATCAGCCCCAGCATTTT.

The chain links TRBV6-6 to TRBJ1-2; tentative D call: TRBD1 (5 bases). CDR1 and CDR2 from the germline V gene are MNHNY and SVGAGI (reference sequence). V was clipped by 2 bases and J by 8 bases, with 18 bases between them. The CDR3 totals 15 residues. The CDR3 reads CASSYIRGTQRGYTF. In nucleotides, the CDR3 is TGTGCCAGCAGTTACATCCGGGGCACGCAACGAGGCTACACCTTC.

The chain has TRBV19 and TRBJ2-1; TRBD2 agrees at 8 bases. The CDR3 is made up of 17 amino acids. Germline V gene sequence: CDR1 LNHDA, CDR2 SQIVND (reference sequence). V lost 3 bases and J lost 3; bases outside the gene matches: 10. The CDR3 loop reads CASSIRREGLFYNEQFF. The CDR3, as DNA: TGTGCCAGTAGTATCCGACGGGAGGGCCTTTTCTACAATGAGCAGTTCTTC.

CDR3 nucleotides: TGTGCCAGCAGTTCGGGACAGGGTGGAATGGGCACAGATACGCAGTATTTT. It specifies CASSSGQGGMGTDTQYF. The J gene is TRBJ2-3, the V gene TRBV6-7; TRBD1 agrees at 9 bases. TRBV6-7 is flagged as an ORF with uncertain function. The V gene end was trimmed by 4 bases and the J gene end by 1 base; junction bases not matched to a gene: 9. The CDR3 is 17 amino acids.

This clone was seen once. The chain uses TRBV28 and TRBJ1-4, with 9 bases aligning to TRBD1. Germline-derived CDR1 and CDR2 are MDHEN and SYDVKM. The CDR3 runs 14 residues. Germline trimming cut 6 bases from V and 8 bases from J; bases unmatched to any gene: 7. In DNA form, the CDR3 reads TGTGCCAGCAGACCCACAGGGGGCGAGGAAAAACTGTTTTTT. Translated, it gives CASRPTGGEEKLFF.

The gene calls are TRBV19 and TRBJ1-2; a possible D gene is TRBD1 (6 bases). Trimming shortened V by 7 bases and J by 0 bases, and 15 bases separated the two germline ends. The CDR3 loop spans 15 amino acids. CDR1 and CDR2 from the germline V gene are LNHDA and SQIVND (reference sequence). The CDR3 reads CASTHGGGPNYGYTF. CDR3 bases: TGTGCCAGTACCCACGGCGGGGGGCCTAACTATGGCTACACCTTC.

The rearrangement links TRBV10-3 to TRBJ2-3; 10 positions agree with TRBD2. The V and J ends lost 6 bases and 6 bases, in that order; junction bases with no gene match: 12. CDR1 and CDR2 (germline): ENHRY, SYGVKD. This CDR3 is built from 16 residues. As DNA, the CDR3 is TGTGCCATCAGCCTCTCCAGCGGGAGGGCTTCGGATACGCAGTATTTT. It yields the protein CAISLSSGRASDTQYF.

In its sample, this clone was seen once. The V and J genes are TRBV5-1 and TRBJ2-3; the D gene is possibly TRBD2 (5 bases). Germline V gives CDR1 SGHRS, CDR2 YFSETQ. This CDR3 has 17 amino acids. Trimming removed 4 bases at V and 0 bases at J, with 18 bases between. The CDR3 nucleotides read TGCGCCAGCAGCGCCCGGGGAGAATATTCTAGCACAGATACGCAGTATTTT. Its protein is CASSARGEYSSTDTQYF.

CDR3 DNA: TGCGCCAGCAGAGGTGGAGGGGCGAACACCGGGGAGCTGTTTTTT. Amino acid sequence: CASRGGGANTGELFF. The rearrangement joins TRBV5-1 to TRBJ2-2, with D maybe TRBD2 (6 bases). The CDR3 covers 15 residues. CDR1 is SGHRS and CDR2 is YFSETQ in the germline V gene. V lost 5 bases and J 0 bases, leaving 11 bases between the germline ends.

V gene TRBV5-5 combines with J gene TRBJ1-2, with D uncertain. Trimming pared 4 bases from V and 10 bases from J, leaving 17 bases between. The germline V gene encodes CDR1 SGHKS and CDR2 YYEKEE (reference sequence). The length of the CDR3 is 13 residues. Here the CDR3 reads CASSPYKKADYTF. The DNA of the CDR3 is TGTGCCAGCAGCCCCTACAAGAAAGCCGACTACACCTTC.

The chain joins TRBV5-4 to TRBJ1-2; the D is unclear. CDR1 is SGHNT and CDR2 is YYREEE in the germline V gene (reference sequence). The CDR3 is 14 amino acids. V lost 2 bases, J lost 4 bases, and 12 bases lay in between. In DNA form, the CDR3 reads TGTGCCAGCAGCTTACCCCCAGGCAGCTATGGCTACACCTTC. Its translation: CASSLPPGSYGYTF.

The rearrangement joins TRBV11-3 to TRBJ2-3; D gene unclear. Deletions cut 4 bases from V and 4 bases from J, with 9 bases between. This CDR3 spans 13 amino acids. Germline-derived CDR1 and CDR2 are SGHNT and YENEEA. The CDR3 nucleotides are TGTGCCAGCAGCTCTGGAACCCCAGATACGCAGTATTTT. Amino acids: CASSSGTPDTQYF.

The CDR3 protein is CASSLGTTGVRGDGYTF. In DNA form, the CDR3 reads TGTGCCAGCAGCTTAGGGACAACGGGGGTTAGGGGCGATGGCTACACCTTC. The chain joins TRBV7-2 to TRBJ1-2; possibly TRBD1 for D (5 bases). Germline CDR1 is SGHTA and CDR2 is FQGNSA. V gave up 1 base and J gave up 6 bases, with 21 bases separating them. The CDR3 sequence is 17 residues long.

The chain recombines TRBV14 with TRBJ1-1; D is undetermined. With 0 bases removed from V and 0 bases from J, the gap between germline ends came to 11 bases. Germline CDR1 SGHDN, CDR2 FVKESK. The CDR3 consists of 16 residues. The CDR3 is CASSQEAKIMNTEAFF. The DNA for the CDR3 is TGTGCCAGCAGCCAAGAGGCGAAGATTATGAACACTGAAGCTTTCTTT.

This chain links TRBV4-2 with TRBJ2-7; D might be TRBD2 (5 bases). The V end was cut by 1 base, the J end by 2 bases, with 9 bases between. The length of the CDR3 is 14 residues. The V gene's germline CDR1 is LGHNA and CDR2 YNFKEQ. For the CDR3, the DNA is TGTGCCAGCAGCCAAGTATACGGGACCTACGAGCAGTACTTC. Translation: CASSQVYGTYEQYF.

The genes are TRBV19 and TRBJ1-1; D may be TRBD1 (6 bases). The CDR3 is made up of 12 amino acids. V dropped 5 bases and J dropped 6 bases, with 10 bases sitting between them. In germline, CDR1 is LNHDA, CDR2 SQIVND (reference sequence). This CDR3 is CASSGQSAEAFF. The CDR3 DNA reads TGTGCCAGTAGTGGACAGTCGGCTGAAGCTTTCTTT. The full variable domain, in which reference TRBV19 and TRBJ1-1 provide the parts outside the CDR3, is DGGITQSPKYLFRKEGQNVTLSCEQNLNHDAMYWYRQDPGQGLRLIYYSQIVNDFQKGDIAEGYSVSREKKESFPLTVTSAQKNPTAFYLCASSGQSAEAFFGQGTRLTVV.

This chain links TRBV28 with TRBJ2-7; 7 bases line up with TRBD2. Germline assignment: CDR1 MDHEN and CDR2 SYDVKM. This CDR3 region has 15 residues. V lost 2 bases, J lost 0 bases, and 4 bases stayed unmatched. Written as DNA, the CDR3 is TGTGCCAGCAGTTTACCCAGCGGGGCCTCCTACGAGCAGTACTTC. It yields the protein CASSLPSGASYEQYF.

This clone has just one count. CDR3 in DNA: TGTGCCAGCAGTGTAAAGTACGAGCAGTACTTC. Encoded protein: CASSVKYEQYF. The rearrangement joins TRBV28 to TRBJ2-7; D gene ambiguous. V lost 5 bases to trimming and J lost 4 bases, with 6 bases between them. The germline gives CDR1 MDHEN, CDR2 SYDVKM. This CDR3 has 11 residues.